These 24 T cell receptor beta chains originate from one sample sequenced in a study of cytomegalovirus exposure and HLA in healthy donors. In the PCR, 60 Vbeta and 13 Jbeta primers were used. Produced via immunoSEQ multiplex PCR; TCRdb's table is partial and in-frame only. The sample totals roughly 57,000 clones. Material for sequencing was PBMCs. These receptors all come from a young man in good health and CMV-seropositive.

The chain uses TRBV19 and TRBJ2-7; 10 nucleotides agree with TRBD2. The V and J ends lost 3 bases and 0 bases, in that order; junction bases with no gene match: 17. The CDR3 runs to 20 residues. From germline, CDR1 is LNHDA and CDR2 SQIVND (reference sequence). The CDR3 loop is CASSIFSILSASGSSYEQYF. The DNA for the CDR3 is TGTGCCAGTAGTATTTTTTCTATCCTATCCGCTAGCGGGAGCTCCTACGAGCAGTACTTC.

This CDR3 is CAWSGGEGNQPQHF. CDR3 bases: TGTGCCTGGAGCGGAGGGGAGGGCAATCAGCCCCAGCATTTT. The V gene is TRBV30, the J gene TRBJ1-5; D perhaps matches TRBD1 (5 bases). Germline V gives CDR1 GTSNPN, CDR2 SVGIG (reference sequence). This CDR3 comprises 14 residues. The ends were cut back, 3 bases at V and 2 bases at J, with 11 bases in the middle.

The V call is TRBV15, the J call TRBJ2-7, with TRBD2 as a possible D gene (6 bases). CDR1 is LNHNV, CDR2 YYDKDF, per germline (reference sequence). V gave up 1 base and J gave up 2 bases, with 12 bases separating them. This CDR3 has 15 amino acids. The CDR3 reads CATSRGGVKPYEQYF. CDR3 coding DNA: TGTGCCACCAGCAGAGGGGGGGTGAAGCCCTACGAGCAGTACTTC.

The chain carries TRBV30 and TRBJ2-7; 8 bases align to TRBD2. Trimming at V came to 2 bases and at J to 3 bases, leaving 6 bases not matched to a gene. CDR1 and CDR2 from the germline V gene are GTSNPN and SVGIG (reference sequence). The length of the CDR3 is 14 residues. Written as DNA, the CDR3 is TGTGCCTGGAGTACCCTAGCGGGCCTCTACGAGCAGTACTTC. Its translation: CAWSTLAGLYEQYF.

The CDR3 DNA sequence: TGTGCCAGCAGTTACACCTCTAGCGGGAGGACAGATACGCAGTATTTT. It codes for CASSYTSSGRTDTQYF. The rearrangement links TRBV6-6 to TRBJ2-3, with 11 nucleotides matching TRBD2. The germline gives CDR1 MNHNY, CDR2 SVGAGI (reference sequence). The CDR3 runs to 16 residues. V dropped 2 bases and J dropped 3; count of bases not matched to a gene: 4.

The chain links TRBV7-9 to TRBJ2-5, with 10 positions matching TRBD1. Matching the DNA end better, TRBJ2-7 makes the J call doubtful. Germline-derived CDR1 and CDR2 are SEHNR and FQNEAQ (reference sequence). The CDR3 sequence is 15 residues long. The CDR3 bases are TGTGCCAGCAGCGCTCCCGGGACAGGGGTTCGCGAGCAGTACTTC. Its translation is CASSAPGTGVREQYF.

The chain has TRBV4-1 and TRBJ2-5; 7 bases match TRBD2. This CDR3 contains 16 residues. The germline V gene encodes CDR1 MGHRA and CDR2 YSYEKL. The V gene end was trimmed by 0 bases and the J gene end by 5 bases; junction bases not matched to a gene: 9. The CDR3 loop reads CASSQDRAAGEETQYF. CDR3 coding DNA: TGCGCCAGCAGCCAAGATCGTGCGGCGGGAGAGGAGACCCAGTACTTC.

This chain uses TRBV18 with TRBJ1-5; tentative D call: TRBD1 (6 bases). Per the germline V gene, CDR1 is KGHSH and CDR2 is LQKENI. The CDR3 runs to 14 residues. Trimming removed 3 bases at V and 6 bases at J, with 12 bases between. The CDR3 DNA sequence: TGTGCCAGCTCACCGCAGGGGATCGGTCAGCCCCAGCATTTT. Its protein is CASSPQGIGQPQHF.

This rearrangement joins TRBV18 to TRBJ2-1; 7 bases agree with TRBD2. Germline assignment: CDR1 KGHSH and CDR2 LQKENI. This CDR3 is built from 16 residues. The V segment lost 2 bases and the J segment 5 bases; nucleotides outside the gene matches: 9. CDR3 coding DNA: TGTGCCAGCTCACCATTCGGGCGGGAGCTACACAATGAGCAGTTCTTC. This sequence encodes CASSPFGRELHNEQFF.

The V and J genes are TRBV27 and TRBJ1-1, with 11 bases matching TRBD1. V lost 4 bases to trimming and J lost 1 base; unmatched junction nucleotides: 11. Germline CDR1 is MNHEY and CDR2 is SMNVEV (reference sequence). This CDR3 is 18 amino acids long. In DNA form, the CDR3 reads TGTGCCAGCAGTTCCGCTTCGATTGGGACAGGGGGGAACACTGAAGCTTTCTTT. It yields the protein CASSSASIGTGGNTEAFF.

The rearrangement uses TRBV18 and TRBJ2-7; 12 bases map to TRBD2. The V gene's germline CDR1 is KGHSH and CDR2 LQKENI. The V gene end was trimmed by 0 bases and the J gene end by 6 bases; junction bases not matched to a gene: 3. The CDR3 is 15 amino acids. CDR3 DNA sequence: TGTGCCAGCTCACCACCGACTAGCGGGAGAGGCGAGCAGTACTTC. Protein product: CASSPPTSGRGEQYF.

The chain uses TRBV5-8 and TRBJ2-1, with a weak D call TRBD1 (5 bases). Trimming left V 3 bases short and J 7 bases short, with 8 bases between. CDR1 is SGHTS and CDR2 is YDEGEE in the germline V gene. The CDR3 length is 12 residues. The CDR3, as DNA: TGTGCCAGCAGCTCCCAGGGAAATGAGCAGTTCTTC. Translation gives CASSSQGNEQFF.

The chain joins TRBV4-2 to TRBJ2-7; D possibly corresponds to TRBD1 (6 bases). The CDR3 extends over 14 amino acids. V lost 2 bases to trimming and J lost 3 bases, with 11 bases between them. In germline, CDR1 is LGHNA, CDR2 YNFKEQ. CDR3 DNA: TGTGCCAGCAGCCAACCATCACAGGGCTACGAGCAGTACTTC. Amino acids: CASSQPSQGYEQYF.

The chain uses TRBV5-1 and TRBJ1-4; TRBD1 matches 9 bases. This CDR3 is built from 14 residues. V shed 6 bases, J shed 8 bases, and the junction held 8 bases outside the gene matches. The germline CDR1 and CDR2 sequences are SGHRS and YFSETQ. DNA for the CDR3: TGCGCCAGCACTTCCGGGACAGGGCGGGAAAAACTGTTTTTT. It is translated as CASTSGTGREKLFF.

The J gene is TRBJ1-1, the V gene TRBV6-4; D not resolved. V was pared by 2 bases and J by 3 bases, with 10 bases between. CDR1 and CDR2 from the germline V gene are MRHNA and SNTAGT. The CDR3 is 14 residues long. Here the CDR3 reads CASSDLGRDTEAFF. DNA for the CDR3: TGTGCCAGCAGTGACCTGGGGAGGGACACTGAAGCTTTCTTT.

This chain links TRBV28 with TRBJ2-1; 8 bases fit TRBD2. The CDR3 covers 15 residues. Germline values: CDR1 MDHEN, CDR2 SYDVKM. V lost 3 bases to trimming and J lost 4 bases; unmatched junction nucleotides: 5. CDR3 in DNA: TGTGCCAGCAGTTTCCTCGGGAGGGCTTACAATGAGCAGTTCTTC. Encoded protein: CASSFLGRAYNEQFF.

CDR3 residues: CAWSVRGMRQGWGQPQHF. The CDR3 nucleotides read TGTGCCTGGAGTGTACGGGGCATGCGACAGGGCTGGGGTCAGCCCCAGCATTTT. The chain carries TRBV30 and TRBJ1-5; 7 positions agree with TRBD1. Germline CDR1 reads GTSNPN; CDR2 reads SVGIG (reference sequence). V was clipped by 0 bases and J by 6 bases; unmatched bases: 17. This CDR3 spans 18 amino acids.

The chain combines TRBV5-4 with TRBJ2-4; the D gene is possibly TRBD1 (6 bases). The ends were cut back, 1 base at V and 1 base at J, with 6 bases in the middle. Germline loops: CDR1 SGHNT, CDR2 YYREEE (reference sequence). This CDR3 spans 14 amino acids. The CDR3 nucleotides read TGTGCCAGCAGCTTGAGGGGGGCCAAAAACATTCAGTACTTC. It specifies CASSLRGAKNIQYF.

The V gene is TRBV7-2, the J gene TRBJ2-1; 15 positions match TRBD2. The germline V gene encodes CDR1 SGHTA and CDR2 FQGNSA. The CDR3 has 16 amino acids. Trimming removed 3 bases from V and 8 bases from J; junction bases left unmatched: 5. As DNA, the CDR3 is TGTGCCAGCAGCTTGGGACTAGCGGGAGGCCGCGATGAGCAGTTCTTC. Translation gives CASSLGLAGGRDEQFF.

This chain joins TRBV9 and TRBJ2-1, with 9 positions matching TRBD1. The germline V gene has CDR1 SGDLS and CDR2 YYNGEE. The CDR3 runs to 17 residues. The V segment lost 0 bases and the J segment 5 bases; nucleotides outside the gene matches: 9. CDR3: CASSVALMGQGDNEQFF. The CDR3 DNA reads TGTGCCAGCAGCGTAGCTCTTATGGGACAGGGAGACAATGAGCAGTTCTTC.

The chain couples TRBV28 to TRBJ1-3; 8 bases agree with TRBD1. The CDR3 loop spans 15 amino acids. The germline V gene has CDR1 MDHEN and CDR2 SYDVKM. Trimming took 5 bases from V and 5 from J; bases not matched to a gene: 8. The CDR3 loop is CASSGGQAHRNTIYF. The CDR3 DNA is TGTGCCAGCAGTGGGGGACAGGCTCACAGAAACACCATATATTTT.

This chain joins TRBV18 and TRBJ1-3; D might be TRBD1 (5 bases). Trimming removed 3 bases at V and 6 bases at J, with 9 bases between. This CDR3 comprises 13 residues. The germline V gene has CDR1 KGHSH and CDR2 LQKENI. The CDR3 reads CASSPDSSNTIYF. For the CDR3, the DNA is TGTGCCAGCTCACCCGACAGTTCAAACACCATATATTTT. Together with reference TRBV18 and TRBJ1-3, the CDR3 gives the full variable domain: NAGVMQNPRHLVRRRGQEARLRCSPMKGHSHVYWYRQLPEEGLKFMVYLQKENIIDESGMPKERFSAEFPKEGPSILRIQQVVRGDSAAYFCASSPDSSNTIYFGEGSWLTVV.

The DNA of the CDR3 is TGTGCCAGTAGTATTCGGGAAGAGACCCAGTACTTC. This sequence encodes CASSIREETQYF. V gene TRBV19 combines with J gene TRBJ2-5; D gene ambiguous. Trimming pared 3 bases from V and 3 bases from J, leaving 5 bases between. Germline CDR1 is LNHDA and CDR2 is SQIVND (reference sequence). The CDR3 consists of 12 residues.

The V call is TRBV7-8, the J call TRBJ2-1; TRBD1 is a possible D gene (5 bases). Trimming removed 3 bases at V and 8 bases at J, with 17 bases between. The CDR3 sequence is 15 residues long. Germline V gene data show CDR1 as SGHVS and CDR2 as FQNEAQ. DNA for the CDR3: TGTGCCAGCAGCTTGAGAGCCAGGGAAGGCGATGAGCAGTTCTTC. Its protein is CASSLRAREGDEQFF.